Shown below are 21 T cell receptor beta chains from a single sample sequenced in a study of CD8+ T cells in alopecia areata. Extracted from the samples, RNA was reverse transcribed into cDNA to serve as the sequencing template. Sequencing was performed with immunoSEQ multiplex PCR; in TCRdb, only in-frame clones are kept and a portion is missing. The repertoire has 50,000 to 65,000 clones, just over 45% of them found once; the top ten carry roughly 20%. Treatment in this sample: oral pan-JAK inhibitor, 5-10 mg twice daily. Sequencing was performed on CD8+ T cells sorted from blood, taken at roughly week 36, from a patient treated with tofacitinib. These TCRs come from a human donor with alopecia areata.

This clone was counted a few times. This chain joins TRBV29-1 and TRBJ1-1; D ambiguous. The CDR3 totals 11 residues. V lost 4 bases and J lost 5, with 8 bases in between. Germline lookup yields CDR1 SQVTM and CDR2 ANQGSEA. The CDR3 loop is CSVALGTEAFF. CDR3 nucleotide sequence: TGCAGCGTTGCTTTGGGGACTGAAGCTTTCTTT.

The chain is built from TRBV9 and TRBJ1-2; 9 nucleotides match TRBD1. With V trimmed by 2 bases and J by 8 bases, 10 bases remained unmatched. Germline V gene data show CDR1 as SGDLS and CDR2 as YYNGEE. CDR3 length equals 15 residues. CDR3 amino acids: CASSVPSGTGIGYTF. The CDR3 nucleotides read TGTGCCAGCAGCGTTCCCTCCGGGACAGGGATCGGCTACACCTTC.

V gene TRBV27 combines with J gene TRBJ2-1; D is perhaps TRBD1 or TRBD2 (5 bases each). Per the germline V gene, CDR1 is MNHEY and CDR2 is SMNVEV (reference sequence). This CDR3 comprises 12 residues. V lost 10 bases and J lost 9, with 16 bases in between. CDR3 nucleotides: TGTGCCACCACCAGAGGGGACGGTGAGCAGTTCTTC. It yields the protein CATTRGDGEQFF.

V and J are TRBV9 and TRBJ1-2, with D tentatively TRBD1 (6 bases). The V end was cut by 4 bases, the J end by 3 bases, with 16 bases between. Germline assignment: CDR1 SGDLS and CDR2 YYNGEE. CDR3 length: 15 amino acids. The DNA of the CDR3 is TGTGCCAGCAGCCCCCTCGGGACACTCGACTATGGCTACACCTTC. Residues: CASSPLGTLDYGYTF.

This clone was found a few times. V and J are TRBV10-3 and TRBJ1-1, with a possible D match to TRBD1 (6 bases). Per germline, CDR1 ENHRY and CDR2 SYGVKD. With 10 bases removed from V and 5 bases from J, the gap between germline ends came to 20 bases. The CDR3 totals 14 residues. The CDR3 reads CATEQGRGGTEAFF. DNA of the CDR3: TGTGCCACGGAACAGGGTCGTGGGGGGACTGAAGCTTTCTTT.

The chain carries TRBV6-1 and TRBJ2-5; no clear D. Looked up from germline, CDR1 is MNHNS and CDR2 is SASEGT. The CDR3 consists of 12 residues. Between the trimmed V and J ends, which lost 7 bases and 1 base, there was a span of 7 bases. The CDR3 is CASTETQETQYF. The CDR3 nucleotides are TGTGCCAGCACAGAAACCCAAGAGACCCAGTACTTC.

This clone was picked up one time. This chain links TRBV11-2 with TRBJ1-2; D is undetermined. The CDR3 spans 13 residues. Germline CDR1 and CDR2: SGHAT and FQNNGV. Trimming took off 5 bases at V and 2 bases at J, with 9 bases between the two ends. This chain's CDR3 is CASSVTGNYGYTF. The CDR3 nucleotides read TGTGCCAGCAGCGTCACCGGGAACTATGGCTACACCTTC.

The V call is TRBV4-3, the J call TRBJ1-1, with D unresolved. Trimming pared 0 bases from V and 3 bases from J, leaving 20 bases between. This CDR3 spans 18 amino acids. Germline CDR1 LGHNA, CDR2 YSLEER. The CDR3 DNA follows: TGCGCCAGCAGCCAAGATCTGGTGCGGGGTCATTACGACACTGAAGCTTTCTTT. It specifies CASSQDLVRGHYDTEAFF.

The chain combines TRBV29-1 with TRBJ2-3; D remains ambiguous. This CDR3 has 10 residues. V was trimmed by 5 bases and J by 10 bases, leaving 10 bases between them. Germline CDR1 and CDR2: SQVTM and ANQGSEA. CDR3 DNA: TGCAGCGTTTTTTTGGATTCGCAGTATTTT. It codes for CSVFLDSQYF.

The chain links TRBV6-1 to TRBJ1-5; no reliable D call. The CDR3 contains 15 residues. Trimming stripped 9 bases from V and 3 bases from J, with 18 bases between. Per germline, CDR1 MNHNS and CDR2 SASEGT. The CDR3 protein is CASVPAEKNNQPQHF. The CDR3 region has the DNA TGTGCCAGTGTCCCGGCAGAAAAAAACAATCAGCCCCAGCATTTT.

This clone was picked up a small number of times. The chain joins TRBV5-1 to TRBJ2-5, with 9 bases identical to TRBD2. V dropped 6 bases and J dropped 5; count of bases not matched to a gene: 8. The CDR3 runs 14 residues. CDR1 is SGHRS and CDR2 is YFSETQ in the germline V gene. DNA of the CDR3: TGCGCCAGCAAGGGTAGCGGGAGTTTGGAGACCCAGTACTTC. This gives the protein CASKGSGSLETQYF. The complete variable domain, with remaining parts taken from reference TRBV5-1 and TRBJ2-5, reads KAGVTQTPRYLIKTRGQQVTLSCSPISGHRSVSWYQQTPGQGLQFLFEYFSETQRNKGNFPGRFSGRQFSNSRSEMNVSTLELGDSALYLCASKGSGSLETQYFGPGTRLLVL.

The chain employs TRBV29-1 and TRBJ2-2, with D hard to call. The CDR3 runs to 10 residues. CDR1 is SQVTM, CDR2 ANQGSEA, per germline. V shed 4 bases and J shed 4 bases, with 1 base lying between them. The CDR3 loop reads CSVVTGELFF. The CDR3 DNA sequence: TGCAGCGTTGTCACCGGGGAGCTGTTTTTT.

This chain uses TRBV7-8 with TRBJ1-2, with D hard to call. Trimming removed 6 bases from V and 8 bases from J, with 19 bases in between. The germline V gene has CDR1 SGHVS and CDR2 FQNEAQ. This CDR3 is built from 14 residues. CDR3 sequence reads: CASSPPSLREGYTF. The CDR3 DNA is TGTGCCAGCAGTCCCCCGAGTTTGCGCGAAGGCTACACCTTC.

The chain combines TRBV19 with TRBJ2-4; 9 positions agree with TRBD1. This CDR3 contains 12 residues. Unmatched junction bases numbered 4, after V lost 9 bases and J lost 7 bases. The germline gives CDR1 LNHDA, CDR2 SQIVND (reference sequence). CDR3: CASSDRGNIQYF. CDR3 coding DNA: TGTGCCAGCAGTGACAGGGGGAACATTCAGTACTTC.

This chain joins TRBV27 and TRBJ2-7, with D hard to call. Germline V CDR1 and CDR2: MNHEY, SMNVEV (reference sequence). This CDR3 spans 14 amino acids. Trimming shortened V by 0 bases and J by 0 bases, and 6 bases separated the two germline ends. CDR3 amino acids: CASSLSGSSYEQYF. CDR3 bases: TGTGCCAGCAGTTTATCGGGCAGCTCCTACGAGCAGTACTTC.

The gene calls are TRBV7-9 and TRBJ2-1; 7 nucleotides align to TRBD2. The length of the CDR3 is 15 residues. Germline V gene sequence: CDR1 SEHNR, CDR2 FQNEAQ (reference sequence). The V gene end was trimmed by 4 bases and the J gene end by 2 bases; junction bases not matched to a gene: 5. The CDR3 region has the DNA TGTGCCAGCAGCTCGGGACTACGCGCCTACAATGAGCAGTTCTTC. Its translation is CASSSGLRAYNEQFF.

This clone was seen ten or more times. V gene TRBV7-8 combines with J gene TRBJ1-2, with TRBD1 as a possible D gene (6 bases). V was shortened by 1 base and J by 2 bases, with 14 bases between the two germline ends. The CDR3 has 16 residues. Germline lookup yields CDR1 SGHVS and CDR2 FQNEAQ. CDR3 region: CASSLDHRGANYGYTF. CDR3 DNA: TGTGCCAGCAGCTTAGATCATCGGGGGGCGAACTATGGCTACACCTTC.

The rearrangement links TRBV29-1 to TRBJ2-2, with 8 bases fitting TRBD1. Looked up from germline, CDR1 is SQVTM and CDR2 is ANQGSEA. J was trimmed by 1 base and V by 4 bases; bases with no gene match: 2. This CDR3 spans 14 amino acids. The chain's CDR3 is CSVGGTGNTGELFF. In nucleotides, the CDR3 is TGCAGCGTTGGAGGGACAGGGAACACCGGGGAGCTGTTTTTT.

For this clone: One end of the junction fails to match germline, which may point to a read error. The genes are TRBV7-7 and TRBJ2-5; TRBD2 matches at 10 bases. The germline CDR1 and CDR2 sequences are SSHAT and FNYEAQ (reference sequence). The CDR3 consists of 15 residues. CDR3 sequence (DNA): TGTGCTAGCAGCTTGGTCGGGACTAGCGAGGAGACCCAGTACTTC. Translation gives CASSLVGTSEETQYF.

This chain uses TRBV19 with TRBJ2-3, with D possibly TRBD1 on 6 matching bases. The germline CDR1 and CDR2 sequences are LNHDA and SQIVND (reference sequence). The ends were cut back, 8 bases at V and 6 bases at J, with 9 bases in the middle. CDR3 length: 11 amino acids. This chain's CDR3 is CASLQGDTQYF. CDR3 nucleotides: TGTGCCAGTCTCCAGGGGGATACGCAGTATTTT.

The chain employs TRBV28 and TRBJ1-1, with unresolved D. Germline CDR1 reads MDHEN; CDR2 reads SYDVKM. V gave up 10 bases and J gave up 4 bases, with 13 bases separating them. CDR3 size: 12 residues. CDR3 bases: TGTGCCATCGAAAGGGATGCCACTGAAGCTTTCTTT. Translation: CAIERDATEAFF.